This TCR beta chain is drawn from a study of T cell changes during pregnancy in multiple sclerosis. Method: immunoSEQ multiplex PCR; TCRdb's copy keeps in-frame clones and lacks some. Here the sample spans around 49,000 clones, 95% being singletons. The ends were cut back, 4 bases at V and 6 bases at J, with 13 bases in the middle. The CDR3 contains 13 residues. Germline lookup yields CDR1 SEHNR and CDR2 FQNEAQ (reference sequence). This clone was recorded a few times. This clonotype was sampled from a female donor with multiple sclerosis, enrolled in a pregnancy study. V gene TRBV7-9 combines with J gene TRBJ2-7; D unclear. The specimen comprised CD8+ T cells from peripheral blood mononuclear cells, sampled in the first trimester of pregnancy. CDR3 DNA: TGTGCCAGCAGCTACCCAAGTGGCTTCGAGCAGTACTTC. Protein product: CASSYPSGFEQYF.